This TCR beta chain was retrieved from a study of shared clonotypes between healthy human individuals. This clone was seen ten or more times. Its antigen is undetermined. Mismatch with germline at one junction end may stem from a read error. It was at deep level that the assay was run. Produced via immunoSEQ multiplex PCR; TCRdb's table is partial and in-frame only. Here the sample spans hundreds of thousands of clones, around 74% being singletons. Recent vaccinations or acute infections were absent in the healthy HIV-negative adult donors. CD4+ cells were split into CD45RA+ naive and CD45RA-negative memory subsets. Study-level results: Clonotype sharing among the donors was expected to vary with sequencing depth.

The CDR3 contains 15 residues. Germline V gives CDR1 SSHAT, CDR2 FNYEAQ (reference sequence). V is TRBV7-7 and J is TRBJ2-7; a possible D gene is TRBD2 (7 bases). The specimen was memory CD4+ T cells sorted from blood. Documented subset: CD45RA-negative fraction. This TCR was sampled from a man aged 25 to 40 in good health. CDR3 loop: CASSRQRGGGYEQYF. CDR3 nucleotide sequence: TGTGCTAGCAGCCGACAGAGGGGAGGGGGTTACGAGCAGTACTTC. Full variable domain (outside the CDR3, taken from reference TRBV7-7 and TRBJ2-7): GAGVSQSPRYKVTKRGQDVTLRCDPISSHATLYWYQQALGQGPEFLTYFNYEAQPDKSGLPSDRFSAERPEGSISTLTIQRTEQRDSAMYRCASSRQRGGGYEQYFGPGTRLTVT.